Following are 3 T cell receptor beta chains from one sample sequenced in a study of T cell responses to AZD1222 COVID-19 vaccine. Measured with immunoSEQ multiplex PCR; TCRdb has only the in-frame clones, and not every one. The table shows about 73,000 clones, with under 90% occurring only once. Specimen: peripheral blood, collected 28 days after the second AZD1222 dose. Receptor source: an adult who received the AZD1222 COVID-19 vaccine.

V usage is TRBV4-3 and J usage is TRBJ2-7, with a weak D call TRBD2 (6 bases). Germline V lookup: CDR1 LGHNA, CDR2 YSLEER. The CDR3 spans 15 residues. Trimming left V 0 bases short and J 3 bases short, with 12 bases between. The CDR3 nucleotides are TGCGCCAGCAGCCAAGATGAAGCGGGTATCTACGAGCAGTACTTC. Encoded protein: CASSQDEAGIYEQYF.

The J gene is TRBJ2-7, the V gene TRBV6-5, with D possibly being TRBD1 or TRBD2 (5 bases each). This CDR3 is 15 amino acids long. Germline assignment: CDR1 MNHEY and CDR2 SVGAGI. The ends were cut back, 6 bases at V and 0 bases at J, with 15 bases in the middle. In DNA form, the CDR3 reads TGTGCCAGCAGGGACCGGGGCGCGACCTCCTACGAGCAGTACTTC. Translating it yields CASRDRGATSYEQYF.

V and J are TRBV10-3 and TRBJ2-3; the match to TRBD2 covers 11 bases. The germline gives CDR1 ENHRY, CDR2 SYGVKD. The J segment lost 4 bases and the V segment lost 10 bases, leaving 7 bases of the junction unmatched. The CDR3 length is 14 residues. Here the CDR3 reads CANSLAGVSDTQYF. For the CDR3, the DNA is TGTGCCAACTCACTAGCGGGGGTCTCAGATACGCAGTATTTT.